A selection of T cell receptor beta chains follows, all from one sample in a study of metastatic and nonmetastatic thyroid tumors. TCRdb re-called clones via MiXCR from the PCR reads. The sample records about 20,000 clones, approximately 27% being singletons. The sequenced sample consisted of tumor tissue. These receptors all stem from a female donor with papillary thyroid cancer or a benign thyroid nodule (not recorded which). Some clones in this sample may be carry-over from other donors' samples. Each CDR3 is given with its conserved first and last residue. D genes are given only for firm matches. Clone size is given for some rows only: seen once, a few or many times, or a class if the clone is expanded.

J gene,D gene,V gene,clone size,CDR3 protein,CDR3 DNA
TRBJ1-2,TRBD1,TRBV2,few,CASSRDSNYGYTF,TGTGCCAGCAGTCGGGACAGTAACTATGGCTACACCTTC
TRBJ2-3,TRBD2,TRBV3-1,-,CASVDSGGAADTQYF,TGTGCCAGCGTAGATAGCGGGGGGGCGGCAGATACGCAGTATTTT
TRBJ2-1,TRBD2,TRBV20-1,-,CSAYRDYNEQSF,TGCAGTGCTTACCGGGACTACAATGAGCAGTCCTTC
TRBJ2-3,-,TRBV19,few,CASSILAGNTDTQYF,TGTGCCAGTAGTATTCTTGCGGGGAACACAGATACGCAGTATTTT
TRBJ2-7,TRBD1,TRBV27,few,CASSLQGTGVYEQYF,TGTGCCAGCAGTTTACAAGGGACAGGTGTCTACGAGCAGTACTTC
TRBJ1-5,TRBD1,TRBV5-8,-,CASSLDRNQPQHF,TGTGCCAGCAGCCTGGACAGGAATCAGCCCCAGCATTTT
TRBJ2-7,TRBD1,TRBV28,-,CASSPGTGFEQYF,TGTGCCAGCAGCCCGGGGACAGGGTTCGAGCAGTACTTC
TRBJ2-1,-,TRBV27,few,CASRSGYSYNEQFF,TGTGCCAGCCGATCAGGTTACTCCTACAATGAGCAGTTCTTC
TRBJ2-2,-,TRBV20-1,-,CSARVVGVAGELFF,TGCAGTGCTAGAGTAGTGGGAGTGGCCGGGGAGCTGTTTTTT
TRBJ2-5,TRBD2,TRBV4-2,-,CASSQDTGGAGETQYF,TGTGCCAGCAGCCAAGATACCGGGGGGGCCGGGGAGACCCAGTACTTC
TRBJ2-2,-,TRBV5-1,many,CASSFLGGANTGELFF,TGCGCCAGCAGCTTCCTCGGGGGCGCGAACACCGGGGAGCTGTTTTTT
TRBJ2-7,-,TRBV3-1,medium-sized,CASSQDSEQYF,TGTGCCAGCAGCCAAGATAGCGAGCAGTACTTC
TRBJ2-1,TRBD2,TRBV11-2,large,CASSSRLAALYNEQFF,TGTGCCAGCAGCTCACGACTAGCGGCCTTATACAATGAGCAGTTCTTC
TRBJ2-2,-,TRBV4-3,few,CASSLLQNPNTGELFF,TGCGCCAGCAGCCTCCTACAAAATCCGAACACCGGGGAGCTGTTTTTT
TRBJ2-3,TRBD2,TRBV7-2,many,CASSLLAGGWADTQYF,TGTGCCAGCAGCTTACTAGCGGGAGGGTGGGCAGATACGCAGTATTTT
TRBJ1-2,-,TRBV6-5,-,CASSYSRGGYGYTF,TGTGCCAGCAGTTACTCACGGGGTGGCTATGGCTACACCTTC
TRBJ2-3,-,TRBV6-4,many,CASSQGGDTQYF,TGTGCCAGCAGCCAGGGGGGAGATACGCAGTATTTT
TRBJ2-1,-,TRBV20-1,-,CSARQVGHYNEQFF,TGCAGTGCTAGACAGGTGGGCCACTACAATGAGCAGTTCTTC
TRBJ1-1,TRBD1,TRBV6-2/TRBV6-3,few,CASATFPSTGGMKSEAFF,TGTGCCAGCGCCACGTTCCCCTCCACAGGGGGAATGAAGAGTGAAGCTTTCTTT
TRBJ2-3,TRBD2,TRBV2,many,CASSGRTSGKDTQYF,TGTGCCAGCAGCGGAAGGACTAGCGGCAAAGATACGCAGTATTTT
TRBJ2-1,-,TRBV5-1,-,CASSLDGNEQFF,TGCGCCAGCAGCTTGGATGGGAATGAGCAGTTCTTC
TRBJ2-7,-,TRBV7-9,many,CASSLGQGASSYEQYF,TGTGCCAGCAGCTTGGGACAAGGGGCCAGTTCCTACGAGCAGTACTTC
TRBJ2-1,-,TRBV9,-,CASSTRDYNEQFF,TGTGCCAGCAGCACTCGAGACTACAATGAGCAGTTCTTC
TRBJ1-1,-,TRBV12-3/TRBV12-4,many,CASSLHGTEAFF,TGTGCCAGCAGTTTACATGGCACTGAAGCTTTCTTT
TRBJ2-5,TRBD1,TRBV18,many,CASSPGTGQETQYF,TGTGCCAGCTCACCAGGGACAGGACAAGAGACCCAGTACTTC
TRBJ2-1,-,TRBV3-1,many,CASSQGEGIEQSF,TGTGCCAGCAGCCAAGGAGAGGGCATTGAGCAGTCCTTC
TRBJ2-5,TRBD1,TRBV5-8,-,CASSHRDREETKYF,TGTGCCAGCAGCCATCGGGACAGGGAAGAGACCAAGTACTTC
TRBJ2-1,-,TRBV5-1,-,CASSYEGSYRANEQFF,TGCGCCAGCAGCTACGAAGGATCCTACAGGGCCAATGAGCAGTTCTTC
TRBJ2-1,-,TRBV24-1,-,CATSDQGPSGSYNEQFF,TGTGCCACCAGTGATCAGGGGCCCTCGGGCTCCTACAATGAGCAGTTCTTC
TRBJ2-7,TRBD2,TRBV5-4,many,CASSFPTGTSVGSSYEQYF,TGTGCCAGCAGCTTTCCAACCGGGACTAGCGTCGGGAGCTCCTACGAGCAGTACTTC
TRBJ2-3,TRBD2,TRBV20-1,-,CSAREPSGAGTQYF,TGCAGTGCTAGAGAGCCTAGCGGGGCGGGTACGCAGTATTTT
TRBJ2-7,-,TRBV27,large,CASSHSRNEQYF,TGTGCCAGCAGCCACAGTCGAAACGAGCAGTACTTC
TRBJ2-7,TRBD2,TRBV20-1,many,CSAPHSGLASTYEQYF,TGCAGTGCCCCCCACTCGGGACTAGCTTCGACCTACGAGCAGTACTTC
TRBJ2-7,TRBD1,TRBV4-1,many,CASSQEAPGQGYEQYF,TGCGCCAGCAGCCAAGAGGCCCCGGGACAGGGTTACGAGCAGTACTTC
TRBJ2-1,TRBD2,TRBV9,-,CASSVSPGASGFYNEQFF,TGTGCCAGCAGCGTGAGTCCCGGAGCTAGCGGATTTTACAATGAGCAGTTCTTC
TRBJ2-3,-,TRBV11-2,many,CASSLGGPLSTDTQYF,TGTGCCAGCAGCTTAGGGGGGCCCTTGAGCACAGATACGCAGTATTTT
TRBJ2-7,TRBD1,TRBV10-1,large,CASSDETGREQYF,TGCGCCAGCAGTGACGAGACAGGGCGAGAGCAGTACTTC
TRBJ1-5,-,TRBV6-2/TRBV6-3,-,CASIYNPQPQHF,TGTGCCAGCATCTACAATCCTCAGCCCCAGCATTTT
TRBJ1-2,TRBD1,TRBV7-2,many,CAISAGTGGSGGNYGYTF,TGTGCCATCTCCGCCGGGACAGGGGGCAGTGGGGGCAACTATGGCTACACCTTC
TRBJ2-1,TRBD2,TRBV12-3/TRBV12-4,medium-sized,CASSALLAGGYNEQFF,TGTGCCAGCAGTGCTCTCCTAGCGGGAGGGTACAATGAGCAGTTCTTC
TRBJ2-7,TRBD2,TRBV20-1,-,CSAADLTSGSYVEYF,TGCAGTGCTGCCGATTTAACTAGCGGGAGCTACGTGGAGTACTTC
TRBJ1-1,-,TRBV2,-,CASSARRHGGYNEAFF,TGTGCCAGCAGTGCGAGGCGCCATGGTGGGTATAATGAAGCTTTCTTT
TRBJ2-3,TRBD1,TRBV6-1,few,CASNKDRSSTDTQYF,TGTGCCAGCAACAAGGACAGGTCGAGCACAGATACGCAGTATTTT
TRBJ1-2,TRBD1,TRBV3-1,-,CASSQDLQGVFGYTF,TGTGCCAGCAGCCAAGATCTCCAGGGGGTGTTTGGCTACACCTTC
TRBJ1-1,-,TRBV28,-,CASSSQTTGVGTEAFF,TGTGCCAGCAGTTCCCAGACCACGGGGGTTGGCACTGAAGCTTTCTTT
TRBJ2-1,TRBD1,TRBV7-6,many,CASSNTGTGGKNEQFF,TGTGCCAGCAGCAACACCGGGACAGGGGGCAAAAATGAGCAGTTCTTC
TRBJ1-2,-,TRBV19,many,CASKVGQGPDLNYGYTF,TGTGCCAGTAAAGTTGGGCAGGGGCCGGACCTTAACTATGGCTACACCTTC
TRBJ1-4,-,TRBV19,many,CASSIVSSRAEKLFF,TGTGCCAGTAGTATAGTCTCCTCCCGGGCTGAAAAACTGTTTTTT
TRBJ1-1,-,TRBV5-1,few,CASSPRGGTPFF,TGCGCCAGCAGCCCCCGGGGGGGTACGCCTTTCTTT
TRBJ1-2,-,TRBV28,-,CASSLFGYGYTF,TGTGCCAGCAGTTTATTCGGCTATGGCTACACCTTC
TRBJ2-1,-,TRBV19,-,CASSITGSAYNEQFF,TGTGCCAGTAGTATTACCGGGAGCGCCTACAATGAGCAGTTCTTC
TRBJ1-2,TRBD1,TRBV6-2/TRBV6-3,few,CASSKSGTAYGYTF,TGTGCCAGCAGTAAGAGCGGGACAGCGTATGGCTACACCTTC
TRBJ2-7,-,TRBV20-1,-,CSATGSRQGFHEQYF,TGCAGTGCTACAGGTAGTAGGCAGGGTTTCCACGAGCAGTACTTC